This TCR beta chain was sequenced in a study of blood T cell repertoires in COVID-19. Study summary: The study drew acute and convalescent COVID-19 samples from the United States, Italy and Spain. T cells, B-cell-depleted T cells, or PBMCs supplied cDNA or gDNA.

Under the authors' procedure: From reference gene primer amplification, estimates of nucleated cell counts were derived. Repertoires were generated with immunoSEQ multiplex PCR, while TCRdb's copy carries only in-frame clones and drops some. The V and J calls and the clone size are those of that table, but D and trimming were determined from the DNA. The repertoire holds 120,000 or so clones, with over 70% as singletons. Germline V gives CDR1 KGHDR, CDR2 SFDVKD. The J segment lost 3 bases and the V segment lost 9 bases, leaving 7 bases of the junction unmatched. The CDR3 length is 14 residues. The chain has TRBV24-1 and TRBJ2-1, with 7 positions matching TRBD2. The sample was peripheral blood. This clonotype originated in a woman in her 50s with acute or convalescent COVID-19. The CDR3 reads CATGSGNGYNEQFF. The CDR3 coding sequence is TGTGCCACCGGCAGCGGGAATGGCTACAATGAGCAGTTCTTC.